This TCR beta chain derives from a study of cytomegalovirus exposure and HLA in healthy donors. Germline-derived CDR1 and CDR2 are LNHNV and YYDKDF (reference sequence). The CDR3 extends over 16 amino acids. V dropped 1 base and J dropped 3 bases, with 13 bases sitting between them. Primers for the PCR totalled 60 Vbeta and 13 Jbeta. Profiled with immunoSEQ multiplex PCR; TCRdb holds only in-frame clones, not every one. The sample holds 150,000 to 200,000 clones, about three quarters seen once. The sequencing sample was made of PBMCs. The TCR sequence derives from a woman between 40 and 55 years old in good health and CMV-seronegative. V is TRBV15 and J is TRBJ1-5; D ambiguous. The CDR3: CATSRGDGLYNQPQHF. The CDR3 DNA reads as TGTGCCACCAGCAGAGGTGACGGACTCTACAATCAGCCCCAGCATTTT.